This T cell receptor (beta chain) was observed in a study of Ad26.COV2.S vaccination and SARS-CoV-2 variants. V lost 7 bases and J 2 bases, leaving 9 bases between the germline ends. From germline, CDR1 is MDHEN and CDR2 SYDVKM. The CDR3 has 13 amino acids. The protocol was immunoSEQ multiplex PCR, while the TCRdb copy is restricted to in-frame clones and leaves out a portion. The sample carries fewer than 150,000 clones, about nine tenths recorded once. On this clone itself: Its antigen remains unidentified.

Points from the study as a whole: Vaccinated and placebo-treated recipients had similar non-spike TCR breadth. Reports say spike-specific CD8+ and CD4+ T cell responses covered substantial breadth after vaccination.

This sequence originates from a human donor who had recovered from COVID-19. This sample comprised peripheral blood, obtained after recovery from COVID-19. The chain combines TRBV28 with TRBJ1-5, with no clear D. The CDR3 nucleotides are TGTGCCAGCATTCTGACGCGCAATCAGCCCCAGCATTTT. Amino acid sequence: CASILTRNQPQHF.